The TCR beta chain described here comes from a study of shared T cell receptors in the human thymus. J was trimmed by 5 bases and V by 3 bases; bases with no gene match: 8. The CDR3 consists of 15 residues. CDR1 SGHNT and CDR2 YYREEE come from the germline V gene (reference sequence). TCRdb keeps only in-frame clones here, not all; method: immunoSEQ multiplex PCR. Of about 660,000 clones in the sample, 87% were seen once. This sample was shared with a second study, whose subject was human thymus T cells. From that study: Resections from corrective heart surgery provided thymus tissue. It looked as if thymic and blood repertoires used V and J genes in a biased way.

The chain recombines TRBV5-4 with TRBJ2-7, with TRBD1 matching 10 bases. The sample consisted of thymocytes. This receptor was identified in a boy under two years old with a congenital heart defect. CDR3 protein: CASSSTDRGFNEQYF. The CDR3 bases are TGTGCCAGCAGCTCGACGGACAGGGGGTTCAACGAGCAGTACTTC.